The sequence of this T cell receptor (beta chain) was determined in a study of shared clonotypes between healthy human individuals (dated by TCRdb to about 2020). About the study as a whole: The cohort included a few men and a couple of women between 18 and 49 years of age. Each donor's leukapheresis produced roughly between about 0.9 and 9.5 billion PBMCs. To estimate repertoire size and how much clonotypes are shared between individuals, the study performed deep sequencing of blood TCR repertoires from five healthy adults. For each donor, CD4 naive and CD4 memory were each given three plates, CD8 naive was given two plates, and CD8 memory was given one plate. To increase sequencing depth and limit assay-specific biases, TCR repertoire library preparation and sequencing were carried out by different laboratories using diverse techniques. Findings and caveats that apply to the study as a whole: Higher generation probabilities were observed for clonotypes shared by all four sorted-subset donors than for non-shared clonotypes. When a few donors were compared, the shared fraction of clonotypes was around 4.6% for naive CD4, 3% to 4% for naive CD8, 2% to 2.5% for memory CD4, and 0.4% for memory CD8. Rarefaction of sorted-subset datasets indicated incomplete sequencing despite the large sequencing depth. Naive subsets generally had larger estimated clonotype richness than memory subsets. Pairwise subsampling led to the expectation that sequencing depth would affect the degree of clonotype sharing among donors. Sampling was limited to blood, and TCR repertoires in tissue likely differ from TCR repertoires in blood. Because the study included a small number of donors, the genetic and exposure-history diversity represented was limited.

Using the deep immunoSEQ assay, multiplex PCR amplified TCR CDR3 regions from genomic DNA. Extracted genomic DNA from each cell subset was spread evenly across all wells of several immunoSEQ 96-well plates, with each plate serving as a replicate. For sorted subsets, each replicate PCR was loaded with roughly 0.2 ug genomic DNA, equivalent to about 33,000 T cell genomes. Purified libraries were quantified with a Qubit 3.0 fluorometer, sized on a Bioanalyzer 2100, and re-quantified with the KAPA Library Quantification kit. A separate single-read 150-cycle Illumina NextSeq 550 flow cell was used to sequence each immunoSEQ 96-well plate. In the source study's methods: Because only junctional sequences without quality scores were contained in the immunoSEQ output, filtering matching that applied to full-length reads could not be performed. Sequences were annotated with PyIR, a Python wrapper for IgBLAST v1.9, and V/J genes and CDR3 were assigned using IMGT germline references. Reads were filtered out if the reads had weak V/J assignments (E-value above 1e-6), no CDR3, stop codons, out-of-frame junctions, or ambiguous translated residues. V3J clonotypes were defined as sequences sharing an identical inferred V gene, J gene, and CDR3 amino acid sequence. To compute the percentage overlap between repertoires, the number of shared unique clonotypes was divided by the size of the smaller repertoire. RTK rarefaction, the Chao1 estimator, and Recon v2.1 estimates of unobserved clonotypes were used to assess repertoire richness. Generation probabilities were computed with OLGA for all TCRbeta clonotypes obtained by the gDNA method from a handful of donors. TCRdb mirrors the immuneACCESS table, restricted to in-frame sequences. Some clones are absent from its copies; in checked studies, under half trace to an unresolved V gene, and the reason for the others is unknown. V, J and clone size are taken as reported in that table, and D and trimming were inferred from the DNA itself. This sample holds roughly 2.5 million clones; 90% to 95% were observed only once. The top ten constitute over 0.12% of the sample.

A note on this clone: Its antigen remains undetermined. Per-base quality was not reported, and no clone a single base away is much larger than it.

Donors were healthy HIV-negative adults with no recently reported acute infections or vaccinations. Every donor was a Caucasian adult residing in Nashville, Tennessee, USA. Magnetic negative selection was used to enrich CD4+ T cells, after which naive cells were positively selected on CD45RA and the negative fraction became the memory subset. Blood was collected by leukapheresis, and PBMCs were isolated by Ficoll-Histopaque density gradient centrifugation and then cryopreserved in liquid nitrogen vapor phase. Analytical flow cytometry was used to check the purity and quantity of each magnetically sorted T cell population. Each sorted fraction had its genomic DNA isolated and then quantified by UV absorbance on a Nanodrop 2000c. The sample was naive CD4+ T cells sorted from blood. The cell subset or site label, read with the paper, signifies: CD45RA+ positively selected. The receptor comes from a man between 18 and 29 years old in good health.

The DNA is TGCAGCGTTCCTGGGGACAGGGGCCACGAGCAGTACTTC. This sequence encodes CSVPGDRGHEQYF. The V gene is TRBV29-1 and the J gene is TRBJ2-7; 10 bases in the junction line up with TRBD1. Trimming leaves V shorter by 5 bases and J shorter by 5 bases, with the junction holding 6 bases beyond the gene matches. Taken from the germline V gene, the CDR1 and CDR2 loops are SQVTM and ANQGSEA. From its cysteine to its phenylalanine, the CDR3 spans 13 amino acids. The entry retains the CDR3 DNA only, 39 bases that are in frame from base 1.